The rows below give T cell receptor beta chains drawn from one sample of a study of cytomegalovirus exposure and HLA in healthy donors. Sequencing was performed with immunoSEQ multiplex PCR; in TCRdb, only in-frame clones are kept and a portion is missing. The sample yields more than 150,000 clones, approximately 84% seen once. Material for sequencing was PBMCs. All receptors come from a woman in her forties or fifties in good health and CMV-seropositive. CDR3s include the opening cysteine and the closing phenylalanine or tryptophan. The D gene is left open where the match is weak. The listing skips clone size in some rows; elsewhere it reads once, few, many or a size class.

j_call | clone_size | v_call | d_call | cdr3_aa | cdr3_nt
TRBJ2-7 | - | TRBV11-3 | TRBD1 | CASSPGQDPYEQYF | TGTGCCAGCAGCCCCGGACAGGATCCCTACGAGCAGTACTTC
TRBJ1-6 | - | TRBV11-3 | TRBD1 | CASSPRGTEHSPLHF | TGTGCCAGCAGCCCCCGAGGGACAGAGCATTCACCCCTCCACTTT
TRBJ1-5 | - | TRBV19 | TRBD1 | CASRLTGQGINQPQHF | TGTGCCAGTAGACTAACGGGACAGGGAATCAATCAGCCCCAGCATTTT
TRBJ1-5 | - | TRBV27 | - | CASSFRGSTQPQHF | TGTGCCAGCAGTTTTCGAGGGAGCACTCAGCCCCAGCATTTT
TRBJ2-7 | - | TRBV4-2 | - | CASSQQTDYEQYF | TGTGCCAGCAGCCAACAGACAGACTACGAGCAGTACTTC
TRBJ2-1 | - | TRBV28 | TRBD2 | CASSLFRLAGNNEQFF | TGTGCCAGCAGTTTGTTCCGGCTAGCGGGCAACAATGAGCAGTTCTTC
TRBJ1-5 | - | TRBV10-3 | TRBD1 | CAISGTGVQPQHF | TGTGCCATCAGTGGGACAGGAGTACAGCCCCAGCATTTT
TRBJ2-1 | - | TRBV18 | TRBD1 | CASSPGTGDYNEQFF | TGTGCCAGCTCACCGGGGACAGGGGACTACAATGAGCAGTTCTTC
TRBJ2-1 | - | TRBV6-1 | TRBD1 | CASSPQGAPDNEQFF | TGTGCCAGCAGTCCCCAGGGGGCGCCGGACAATGAGCAGTTCTTC
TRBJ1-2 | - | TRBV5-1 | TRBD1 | CASSDGQGSIGYTF | TGCGCCAGCAGCGACGGACAGGGAAGTATTGGCTACACCTTC
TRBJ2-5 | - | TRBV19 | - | CASSWRGEQYF | TGTGCCAGTAGTTGGAGGGGAGAGCAGTACTTC
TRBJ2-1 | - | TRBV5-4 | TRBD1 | CASSADQGARNEQFF | TGTGCCAGCAGCGCGGATCAGGGGGCTAGGAATGAGCAGTTCTTC
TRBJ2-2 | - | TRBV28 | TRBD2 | CASKTGLAGARELFF | TGTGCCAGCAAGACCGGACTAGCGGGGGCCAGGGAGCTGTTTTTT
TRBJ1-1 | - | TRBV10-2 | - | CASSFQTEAFF | TGCGCCAGCAGTTTTCAAACTGAAGCTTTCTTT
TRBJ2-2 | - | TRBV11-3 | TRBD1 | CASSPAGTGDTGELFF | TGTGCCAGCAGCCCAGCCGGGACAGGGGACACCGGGGAGCTGTTTTTT
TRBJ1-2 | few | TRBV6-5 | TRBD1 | CASSYRDRGYGYTF | TGTGCCAGCAGTTACCGGGACAGGGGCTATGGCTACACCTTC
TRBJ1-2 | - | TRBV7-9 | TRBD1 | CASSPGDRGNYGYTF | TGTGCCAGCAGCCCAGGGGACAGGGGTAACTATGGCTACACCTTC
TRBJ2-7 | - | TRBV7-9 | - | CSSSPRAAPNEQYF | TGTTCCAGCAGCCCGCGCGCGGCCCCCAACGAGCAGTACTTC
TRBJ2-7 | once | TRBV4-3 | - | CASSPGATTSGRFF | TGCGCCAGCAGCCCAGGCGCTACGACAAGTGGTCGTTTCTTC
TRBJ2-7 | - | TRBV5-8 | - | CASSRTGGSYEQYF | TGTGCCAGCAGCCGAACCGGGGGCTCCTACGAGCAGTACTTC
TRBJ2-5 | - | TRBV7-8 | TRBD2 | CASSRPGTSPQYF | TGTGCCAGCAGCAGACCCGGGACTAGTCCCCAGTACTTC
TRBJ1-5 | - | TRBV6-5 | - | CASSLEQGGQPQHF | TGTGCCAGCAGCCTCGAACAAGGCGGTCAGCCCCAGCATTTT
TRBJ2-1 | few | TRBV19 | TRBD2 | CASRRTSGGLYNEQFF | TGTGCCAGTAGGAGAACTAGCGGGGGCCTGTACAATGAGCAGTTCTTC
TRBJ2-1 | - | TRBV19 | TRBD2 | CASSRVAGSYNEQFF | TGTGCCAGTAGTCGGGTAGCGGGCTCCTACAATGAGCAGTTCTTC
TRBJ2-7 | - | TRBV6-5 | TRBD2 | CASSPGGGYEQYF | TGTGCCAGCAGCCCCGGCGGGGGGTACGAGCAGTACTTC
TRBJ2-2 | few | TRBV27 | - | CASSSPQKQANTGELFF | TGTGCCAGCAGTTCTCCCCAGAAACAAGCGAACACCGGGGAGCTGTTTTTT
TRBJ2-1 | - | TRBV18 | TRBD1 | CASSDGQGSGNEQFF | TGTGCCAGCTCAGACGGACAGGGGAGTGGCAATGAGCAGTTCTTC
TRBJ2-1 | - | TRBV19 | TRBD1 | CASRAGQGAVDEQFF | TGTGCCAGTAGAGCGGGACAGGGGGCGGTCGATGAGCAGTTCTTC
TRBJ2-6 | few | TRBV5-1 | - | CASSSTVSGANVLTF | TGCGCCAGCAGCTCAACGGTCTCTGGGGCCAACGTCCTGACTTTC
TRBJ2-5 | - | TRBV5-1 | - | CASSVAGHGETQYF | TGCGCCAGCTCCGTGGCGGGGCATGGAGAGACCCAGTACTTC
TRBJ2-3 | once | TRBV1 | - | CTSSHHRGTSRDTQYF | TGCACCAGCAGCCACCACCGGGGGACTAGCAGAGATACGCAGTATTTT
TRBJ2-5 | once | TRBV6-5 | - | CASSSNYLTETQYF | TGTGCCAGCAGTTCGAACTACTTAACGGAGACCCAGTACTTC
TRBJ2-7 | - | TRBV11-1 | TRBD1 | CASSFWDSIVILSYEQYF | TGTGCCAGCAGCTTTTGGGACAGCATTGTTATACTATCCTACGAGCAGTACTTC
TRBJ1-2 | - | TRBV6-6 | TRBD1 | CASRGQGAHLYGYTF | TGTGCCAGCAGGGGACAGGGGGCGCACCTCTATGGCTACACCTTC
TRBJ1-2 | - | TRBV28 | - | CASSLGAGGYGYTF | TGTGCCAGCAGTTTAGGGGCAGGCGGCTATGGCTACACCTTC
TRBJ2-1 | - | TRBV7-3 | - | CASTKIPGGTEQFF | TGTGCCAGCACCAAAATCCCAGGGGGGACTGAGCAGTTCTTC
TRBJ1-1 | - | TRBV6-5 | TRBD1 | CASSRQGYTEAFF | TGTGCCAGCAGCCGACAGGGGTACACTGAAGCTTTCTTT
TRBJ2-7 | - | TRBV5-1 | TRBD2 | CASSLSSLGRGVDEQYF | TGCGCCAGCAGCTTGAGTTCACTGGGGCGGGGGGTCGACGAGCAGTACTTC
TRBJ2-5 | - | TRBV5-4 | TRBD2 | CASSRSGGEETQYF | TGTGCCAGCAGCCGTAGCGGGGGTGAGGAGACCCAGTACTTC
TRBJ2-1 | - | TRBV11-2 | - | CASSLEGTGRVYNEQFF | TGTGCCAGCAGCTTAGAGGGCACAGGGAGGGTTTACAATGAGCAGTTCTTC
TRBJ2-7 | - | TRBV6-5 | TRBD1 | CASSRARDRSYEQYF | TGTGCCAGCAGTCGAGCCCGGGACAGGAGCTACGAGCAGTACTTC
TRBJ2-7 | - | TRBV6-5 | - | CASSYIQGSSYEQYF | TGTGCCAGCAGTTACATTCAGGGCAGTTCCTACGAGCAGTACTTC
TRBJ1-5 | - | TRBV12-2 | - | CASRLSKRTRVPQPQHF | TGTGCAAGTCGCTTATCAAAGAGGACCAGGGTTCCTCAGCCCCAGCATTTT
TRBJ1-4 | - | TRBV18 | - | CASSLQSGTNEKLFF | TGTGCCAGCTCACTCCAATCCGGGACAAATGAAAAACTGTTTTTT
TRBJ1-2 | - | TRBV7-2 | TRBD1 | CASSLAGTGGIDGYTF | TGTGCCAGCAGCTTAGCAGGGACAGGGGGCATAGATGGCTACACCTTC
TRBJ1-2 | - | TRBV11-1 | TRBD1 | CASSSDRGYGYTF | TGTGCCAGCAGCTCGGACAGGGGGTACGGCTACACCTTC
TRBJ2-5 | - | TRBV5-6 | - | CASSLTGGGETQYF | TGTGCCAGCAGCCTCACGGGCGGAGGGGAGACCCAGTACTTC
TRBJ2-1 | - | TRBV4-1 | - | CASSQVSAANEQFF | TGCGCCAGCAGCCAAGTGAGCGCGGCCAATGAGCAGTTCTTC
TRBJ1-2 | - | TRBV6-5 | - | CASSFTGNYGYTF | TGTGCCAGCAGTTTTACAGGAAACTATGGCTACACCTTC
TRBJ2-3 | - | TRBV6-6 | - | CASSPMRDTQYF | TGTGCCAGCAGTCCCATGAGGGATACGCAGTATTTT
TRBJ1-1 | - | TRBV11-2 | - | CASSLATGTMNTEAFF | TGTGCCAGCAGCTTAGCGACAGGAACAATGAACACTGAAGCTTTCTTT
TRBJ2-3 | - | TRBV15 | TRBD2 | CATSRDLSGGADTQYF | TGTGCCACCAGCAGAGATCTAAGCGGGGGGGCAGATACGCAGTATTTT
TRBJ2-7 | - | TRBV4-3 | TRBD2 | CASSQDLASGGYYEQYF | TGCGCCAGCAGCCAAGATCTCGCTAGCGGGGGGTACTACGAGCAGTACTTC
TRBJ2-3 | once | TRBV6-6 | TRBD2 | CASNRLAGGPDTQYF | TGTGCCAGCAACAGACTAGCGGGGGGGCCGGATACGCAGTATTTT